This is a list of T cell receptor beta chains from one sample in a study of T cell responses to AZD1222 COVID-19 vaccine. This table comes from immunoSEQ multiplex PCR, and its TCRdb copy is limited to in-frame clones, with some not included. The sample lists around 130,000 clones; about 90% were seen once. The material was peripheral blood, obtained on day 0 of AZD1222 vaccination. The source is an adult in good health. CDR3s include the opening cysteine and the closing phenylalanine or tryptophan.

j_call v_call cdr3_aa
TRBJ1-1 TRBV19 CASSMGERVGTEAFF
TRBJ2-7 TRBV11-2 CASSLEGKQYF
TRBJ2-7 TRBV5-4 CASSLGSRTYEQYF
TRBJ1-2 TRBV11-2 CASSVFQHSYGYTF
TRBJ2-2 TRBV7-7 CASSFSGFTGELFF
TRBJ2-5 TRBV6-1 CASSEAIAGNGETQYF
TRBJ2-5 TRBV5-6 CASSSGDRAQETQYF
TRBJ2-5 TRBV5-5 CASSFRETQYF
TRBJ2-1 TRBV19 CASSPRAGTPKGYNEQFF
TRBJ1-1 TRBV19 CASSIPRGTEAFF
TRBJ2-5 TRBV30 CAWSSGAALAQYF
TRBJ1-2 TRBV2 CARRNTGTGHNYGYTF
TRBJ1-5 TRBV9 CASSVAGDDQPQHF
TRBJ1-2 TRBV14 CASSQELGIPPFDTF
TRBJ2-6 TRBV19 CASTLRGTGANVLTF
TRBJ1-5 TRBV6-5 CASSIRLDQPQHF
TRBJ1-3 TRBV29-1 CSVESANTIYF